These 8 T cell receptor beta chains were sequenced from one sample in a study of T-cell memory formation after mild COVID-19. TCRdb analysed the 5' RACE reads with MiXCR anew, one entry per CDR3 protein. The repertoire holds about 540,000 distinct CDR3 sequences, with around 21% as singletons. The sample taken for sequencing was PBMCs or a T cell subset sorted from them (not recorded which). Every receptor here comes from an adult woman who had mild COVID-19 (a few samples of this study predate the infection). Cell type and time point are not known.

The chain recombines TRBV5-1 with TRBJ1-4; D ambiguous. This CDR3 has 15 residues. V lost 6 bases and J 0 bases, leaving 12 bases between the germline ends. The germline V gene encodes CDR1 SGHRS and CDR2 YFSETQ. The CDR3 region has the DNA TGCGCCAGCACGATGATCGGCGCAACTAATGAAAAACTGTTTTTT. It codes for CASTMIGATNEKLFF.

This clonotype came up a few times. The chain links TRBV9 to TRBJ2-7, with 11 bases lining up with TRBD1. The germline V gene encodes CDR1 SGDLS and CDR2 YYNGEE. Unmatched junction bases numbered 7, after V lost 1 base and J lost 4 bases. The CDR3 extends over 16 amino acids. The CDR3 loop reads CASSVRDRGSYYEQYF. CDR3 nucleotides: TGTGCCAGCAGCGTAAGGGACAGGGGGAGTTATTACGAGCAGTACTTC. The complete variable domain, with remaining parts taken from reference TRBV9 and TRBJ2-7, reads DSGVTQTPKHLITATGQRVTLRCSPRSGDLSVYWYQQSLDQGLQFLIQYYNGEERAKGNILERFSAQQFPDLHSELNLSSLELGDSALYFCASSVRDRGSYYEQYFGPGTRLTVT.

This chain links TRBV6-5 with TRBJ1-1; no reliable D call. The CDR3 spans 15 residues. Germline V gene data show CDR1 as MNHEY and CDR2 as SVGAGI. V lost 2 bases and J lost 4, with 14 bases in between. The CDR3 DNA follows: TGTGCCAGCAGTTACGAAAGGGAGGGCGGCACTGAAGCTTTCTTT. Translating gives CASSYEREGGTEAFF.

In this sample, this clonotype turned up a few times. This CDR3 is CASSSHGTSRETQYF. CDR3 coding DNA: TGTGCCAGCAGCTCACATGGGACTAGCCGAGAGACCCAGTACTTC. The V and J genes are TRBV5-5 and TRBJ2-5; 9 bases line up with TRBD2. After removal of 3 bases from V and 4 bases from J, the junction contained 7 bases not matched to a gene. This CDR3 region has 15 residues. CDR1 is SGHKS, CDR2 YYEKEE, per germline (reference sequence). The variable domain in full, with the rest retrieved from reference TRBV5-5 and TRBJ2-5, is DAGVTQSPTHLIKTRGQQVTLRCSPISGHKSVSWYQQVLGQGPQFIFQYYEKEERGRGNFPDRFSARQFPNYSSELNVNALLLGDSALYLCASSSHGTSRETQYFGPGTRLLVL.

The chain combines TRBV4-1 with TRBJ2-3; maybe TRBD2 (6 bases). V gave up 1 base and J gave up 2 bases, with 16 bases separating them. Germline values: CDR1 MGHRA, CDR2 YSYEKL. This CDR3 contains 17 residues. The CDR3 DNA follows: TGCGCCAGCAGCCAAGTCTCCTCAGGAGGGATCACAGATACGCAGTATTTT. Its translation: CASSQVSSGGITDTQYF.

The chain uses TRBV5-1 and TRBJ2-2; 10 bases fit TRBD2. Losses at the gene ends were 0 bases for V and 0 bases for J; bases not matched to a gene: 8. The CDR3 has 19 amino acids. Germline-derived CDR1 and CDR2 are SGHRS and YFSETQ. The CDR3: CASSLAPLAGVTNTGELFF. CDR3 DNA sequence: TGCGCCAGCAGCTTGGCGCCTCTAGCGGGGGTTACGAACACCGGGGAGCTGTTTTTT.

CDR3 amino acids: CASSQTENEQYF. In nucleotides, the CDR3 is TGTGCCAGCAGCCAAACCGAGAACGAGCAGTACTTC. V and J are TRBV7-9 and TRBJ2-7, with no clear D. The V gene lost 5 bases and the J gene lost 5 bases, with 10 bases spanning the gap. From germline, CDR1 is SEHNR and CDR2 FQNEAQ (reference sequence). CDR3 size: 12 residues.

J is TRBJ1-5 and V is TRBV6-5, with 8 bases fitting TRBD1. With 5 bases clipped from V and 1 base from J, the junction kept 10 bases outside the gene matches. CDR1 MNHEY and CDR2 SVGAGI come from the germline V gene. This CDR3 spans 17 amino acids. In DNA, the CDR3 is TGTGCCAGCAGTCCATTTTCCGGGACAGGCAGCAATCAGCCCCAGCATTTT. Protein sequence: CASSPFSGTGSNQPQHF.